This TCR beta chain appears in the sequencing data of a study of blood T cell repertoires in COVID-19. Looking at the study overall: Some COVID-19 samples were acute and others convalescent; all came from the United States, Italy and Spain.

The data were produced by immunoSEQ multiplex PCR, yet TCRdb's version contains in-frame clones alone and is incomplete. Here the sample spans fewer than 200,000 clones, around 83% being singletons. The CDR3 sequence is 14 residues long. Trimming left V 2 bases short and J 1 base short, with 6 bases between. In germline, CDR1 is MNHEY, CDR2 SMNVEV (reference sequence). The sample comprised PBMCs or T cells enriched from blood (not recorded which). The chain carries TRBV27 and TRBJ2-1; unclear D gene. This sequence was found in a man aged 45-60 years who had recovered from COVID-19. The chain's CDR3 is CASSLGGSYNEQFF. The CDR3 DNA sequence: TGTGCCAGCAGTTTAGGCGGTTCCTACAATGAGCAGTTCTTC.